This T cell receptor beta chain appears in the sequencing data of a study of control samples from healthy donors and cancer patients. TCRdb's copy holds only in-frame clones and misses some; the assay was immunoSEQ multiplex PCR. The table has 75,000 to 90,000 clones, approximately 88% seen once; the top ten hold about 9.5%. Trimming removed 9 bases at V and 4 bases at J, with 15 bases between. Per germline, CDR1 KGHDR and CDR2 SFDVKD. This CDR3 is built from 14 residues. The clonotype originates from a woman aged 45-65 years with colorectal cancer. Sequenced: PBMCs. The gene calls are TRBV24-1 and TRBJ2-1, with D possibly matching TRBD1 (6 bases). CDR3 coding DNA: TGTGCCACCGCAGGGGTTCCCACTTACAATGAGCAGTTCTTC. Its protein is CATAGVPTYNEQFF.